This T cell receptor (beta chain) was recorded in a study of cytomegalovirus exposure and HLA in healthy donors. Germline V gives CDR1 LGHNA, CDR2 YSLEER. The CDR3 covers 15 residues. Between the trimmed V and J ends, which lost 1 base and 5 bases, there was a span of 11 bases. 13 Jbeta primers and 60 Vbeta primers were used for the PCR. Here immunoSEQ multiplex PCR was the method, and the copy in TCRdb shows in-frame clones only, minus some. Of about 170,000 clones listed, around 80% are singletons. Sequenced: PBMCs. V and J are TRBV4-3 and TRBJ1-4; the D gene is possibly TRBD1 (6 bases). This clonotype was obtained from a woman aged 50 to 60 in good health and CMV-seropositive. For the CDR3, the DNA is TGCGCCAGCAGCCAAGCGGGGGGCCTCAATGAAAAACTGTTTTTT. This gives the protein CASSQAGGLNEKLFF.